Listed below are T cell receptor beta chains from one sample, sequenced in a study of shared clonotypes between healthy human individuals. The data were produced by immunoSEQ multiplex PCR, yet TCRdb's version contains in-frame clones alone and is incomplete. The sample consists of 2 million or so clones, about 94% of them appearing once. The sequencing input was naive CD8+ T cells sorted from blood. The receptor source for this set is a man aged 18 to 30 in good health. Both conserved end residues are part of each CDR3. The order of the fields is D gene, V gene, clone size, J gene, CDR3 DNA, CDR3 protein. The D gene is left open where the match is weak. Some rows mark clone size as missing; the rest say once, few, many or name a class of expanded clone.

D gene: -
V gene: TRBV10-3
clone size: -
J gene: TRBJ2-3
CDR3 DNA: TGTGCCATCAATCCGGGGCCCGGCACAGATACGCAGTATTTT
CDR3 protein: CAINPGPGTDTQYF

D gene: TRBD1
V gene: TRBV28
clone size: -
J gene: TRBJ1-6
CDR3 DNA: TGTGCCAGCAGACCGACAGGGCTGGAGTCACCCCTCCACTTT
CDR3 protein: CASRPTGLESPLHF

D gene: TRBD1
V gene: TRBV12-5
clone size: -
J gene: TRBJ2-5
CDR3 DNA: TGTGCTAGTGGTTTGGCTACAGGGGGCTGGGAGACCCAGTACTTC
CDR3 protein: CASGLATGGWETQYF

D gene: TRBD2
V gene: TRBV14
clone size: -
J gene: TRBJ2-7
CDR3 DNA: TGTGCCAGCAGCCAGGTGGCTGGCGGGAGTAGGCACGAGCAGTACTTC
CDR3 protein: CASSQVAGGSRHEQYF

D gene: TRBD2
V gene: TRBV27
clone size: -
J gene: TRBJ2-1
CDR3 DNA: TGTGCCAGCAGTGTTAGCGGGAGCTACAATGAGCAGTTCTTC
CDR3 protein: CASSVSGSYNEQFF

D gene: -
V gene: TRBV27
clone size: -
J gene: TRBJ2-1
CDR3 DNA: TGTGCCAGCAGTTTTGTCGTGGGTAATGAGCAGTTCTTC
CDR3 protein: CASSFVVGNEQFF

D gene: -
V gene: TRBV10-2
clone size: -
J gene: TRBJ2-2
CDR3 DNA: TGCGCCAGCAGACCCGGGGCCTACACCGGGGAGCTGTTTTTT
CDR3 protein: CASRPGAYTGELFF

D gene: TRBD1
V gene: TRBV11-2
clone size: -
J gene: TRBJ2-2
CDR3 DNA: TGTGCCAGCAGCTCCAGATACAGGACAGGGGGTTCGAACACCGGGGAGCTGTTTTTT
CDR3 protein: CASSSRYRTGGSNTGELFF

D gene: -
V gene: TRBV28
clone size: -
J gene: TRBJ2-5
CDR3 DNA: TGTGCCAGCAGTTTAGTGGGGGCGTCCCAAGAGACCCAGTACTTC
CDR3 protein: CASSLVGASQETQYF

D gene: -
V gene: TRBV2
clone size: once
J gene: TRBJ2-7
CDR3 DNA: TGTGCCAGCAGTGCGGGGGTTCGAGGCGAGCAGTACTTC
CDR3 protein: CASSAGVRGEQYF

D gene: TRBD2
V gene: TRBV19
clone size: -
J gene: TRBJ2-7
CDR3 DNA: TGTGCCAGTAGTATTGCGGGAGGATACGAGCAGTACTTC
CDR3 protein: CASSIAGGYEQYF

D gene: -
V gene: TRBV19
clone size: once
J gene: TRBJ2-7
CDR3 DNA: TGTGCCAGTAGCCACGGTGGAGGTTTCGAGCAGTACTTC
CDR3 protein: CASSHGGGFEQYF

D gene: TRBD1
V gene: TRBV19
clone size: -
J gene: TRBJ2-5
CDR3 DNA: TGTGCCAGTTCGGACAGGGGCCAAGAGACCCAGTACTTC
CDR3 protein: CASSDRGQETQYF

D gene: TRBD1
V gene: TRBV7-6
clone size: -
J gene: TRBJ2-2
CDR3 DNA: TGTGCCAGCAGCTCAGGACCGGGACAGGGAAACACCGGGGAGCTGTTTTTT
CDR3 protein: CASSSGPGQGNTGELFF

D gene: -
V gene: TRBV30
clone size: few
J gene: TRBJ2-3
CDR3 DNA: TGTGCCTGGACCCAGACTAGCACAGATACGCAGTATTTT
CDR3 protein: CAWTQTSTDTQYF

D gene: -
V gene: TRBV7-9
clone size: -
J gene: TRBJ2-7
CDR3 DNA: TGTGCCAGCAGCTTAGTTCTCGGACAGATCTACGAGCAGTACTTC
CDR3 protein: CASSLVLGQIYEQYF

D gene: -
V gene: TRBV7-9
clone size: -
J gene: TRBJ2-1
CDR3 DNA: TGTGCCAGCAGCTTCCGGGACTTCAATGAGCAGTTCTTC
CDR3 protein: CASSFRDFNEQFF

D gene: -
V gene: TRBV6-6
clone size: -
J gene: TRBJ2-7
CDR3 DNA: TGTGCCAGCAGTTACCAGTACGAGCAGTACTTC
CDR3 protein: CASSYQYEQYF

D gene: TRBD1
V gene: TRBV5-5
clone size: -
J gene: TRBJ2-7
CDR3 DNA: TGTGCCAGCAGCCCAGGGACAGCTGGCTACGAGCAGTACTTC
CDR3 protein: CASSPGTAGYEQYF

D gene: -
V gene: TRBV10-2
clone size: -
J gene: TRBJ2-7
CDR3 DNA: TGCGCCAGCAGTGAGTCGGCAACGAGCTTTTCCTACGAGCAGTACTTC
CDR3 protein: CASSESATSFSYEQYF